A single sample gave rise to the 10 T cell receptor beta chains below, sequenced in a study of T-cell memory formation after mild COVID-19. TCRdb analysed the 5' RACE reads with MiXCR anew, one entry per CDR3 protein. Among 400,000 to 500,000 distinct CDR3 sequences, roughly 17% were seen once, and the ten largest hold roughly 21%. The sample taken for sequencing was PBMCs or a T cell subset sorted from them (not recorded which). These receptors all come from a man aged 18 to 35 who had mild COVID-19 (a few samples of this study predate the infection). Cell type and time point are not known.

This clonotype has more than one count but fewer than ten. The chain has TRBV7-3 and TRBJ2-2, with D tentatively TRBD1 (5 bases). CDR1 and CDR2 (germline): SGHTA, FQGTGA. V gave up 0 bases and J gave up 4 bases, with 9 bases separating them. The CDR3 extends over 15 amino acids. Here the CDR3 reads CASSLTGASTGELFF. In nucleotides, the CDR3 is TGTGCCAGCAGCTTAACAGGGGCGAGCACCGGGGAGCTGTTTTTT. The whole variable domain, remainder taken from reference TRBV7-3 and TRBJ2-2, is GAGVSQTPSNKVTEKGKYVELRCDPISGHTALYWYRQSLGQGPEFLIYFQGTGAADDSGLPNDRFFAVRPEGSVSTLKIQRTERGDSAVYLCASSLTGASTGELFFGEGSRLTVL.

This clonotype has only a few counts. The chain employs TRBV6-5 and TRBJ2-2, with D possibly called TRBD1 or TRBD2 (5 bases each). The germline V gene has CDR1 MNHEY and CDR2 SVGAGI. V gave up 7 bases and J gave up 8 bases, with 8 bases separating them. The CDR3 covers 11 residues. CDR3 sequence (DNA): TGTGCCAGCAACGGGGCTGGGGAGCTGTTTTTT. This translates into CASNGAGELFF.

CDR3 region: CASSLSWTEAFF. Here the CDR3 DNA reads TGTGCCAGCAGCCTCTCGTGGACTGAAGCTTTCTTT. The chain employs TRBV7-2 and TRBJ1-1; D gene uncertain. CDR1 and CDR2 from the germline V gene are SGHTA and FQGNSA. V lost 5 bases, J lost 5 bases, and 9 bases lay in between. The CDR3 length is 12 residues. The variable domain in full, with the rest retrieved from reference TRBV7-2 and TRBJ1-1, is GAGVSQSPSNKVTEKGKDVELRCDPISGHTALYWYRQSLGQGLEFLIYFQGNSAPDKSGLPSDRFSAERTGGSVSTLTIQRTQQEDSAVYLCASSLSWTEAFFGQGTRLTVV.

This chain joins TRBV7-6 and TRBJ1-5; possibly TRBD1 for D (5 bases). The CDR3 has 17 amino acids. V was trimmed by 4 bases and J by 2 bases, leaving 18 bases between them. Germline lookup yields CDR1 SGHVS and CDR2 FNYEAQ. The CDR3 DNA sequence: TGTGCCAGCAGCTCACGTCCGAAGGGGTCTGGCAATCAGCCCCAGCATTTT. Translation gives CASSSRPKGSGNQPQHF.

This clonotype was recorded a few times. This chain uses TRBV4-2 with TRBJ1-2, with unresolved D. This CDR3 contains 14 residues. Trimming shortened V by 0 bases and J by 4 bases, and 9 bases separated the two germline ends. Germline CDR1 and CDR2: LGHNA and YNFKEQ. The CDR3 nucleotides read TGTGCCAGCAGCCAAGATGGATGGTCCTATGGCTACACCTTC. It specifies CASSQDGWSYGYTF.

The chain combines TRBV30 with TRBJ2-7; TRBD1 agrees at 7 bases. Germline loops: CDR1 GTSNPN, CDR2 SVGIG (reference sequence). Germline trimming cut 3 bases from V and 4 bases from J; bases unmatched to any gene: 3. The CDR3 covers 12 residues. CDR3 nucleotide sequence: TGTGCCTGGAGCGAGGACAGGTACGAGCAGTACTTC. It translates to CAWSEDRYEQYF.

This clonotype was observed a handful of times. V gene TRBV4-1 combines with J gene TRBJ2-3; tentative D call: TRBD1 (6 bases). CDR3 size: 16 residues. Germline V gene data show CDR1 as MGHRA and CDR2 as YSYEKL. V was clipped by 3 bases and J by 0 bases, with 13 bases between them. CDR3 loop: CASSHLGTSSTDTQYF. CDR3 nucleotides: TGCGCCAGCAGCCATCTAGGGACATCTAGCACAGATACGCAGTATTTT.

This clonotype was found a few times. This chain links TRBV5-1 with TRBJ2-5; 8 bases are a match to TRBD1. V lost 4 bases to trimming and J lost 3 bases; unmatched junction nucleotides: 5. Germline V gives CDR1 SGHRS, CDR2 YFSETQ. This CDR3 spans 14 amino acids. This CDR3 reads CASSIGQGKETQYF. CDR3 nucleotide sequence: TGCGCCAGCAGCATAGGACAGGGAAAAGAGACCCAGTACTTC.

CDR3 sequence reads: CSVAGGKAFF. The CDR3, as DNA: TGCAGCGTTGCGGGGGGGAAAGCTTTCTTT. J is TRBJ1-1 and V is TRBV29-1; the D gene is possibly TRBD1 (5 bases). This CDR3 is 10 amino acids long. Trimming pared 4 bases from V and 9 bases from J, leaving 9 bases between. Germline values: CDR1 SQVTM, CDR2 ANQGSEA.

This clonotype showed up just a few times. The chain couples TRBV7-2 to TRBJ1-5; possibly TRBD1 for D (6 bases). The CDR3 covers 13 residues. V lost 5 bases and J 6 bases, leaving 11 bases between the germline ends. Germline lookup yields CDR1 SGHTA and CDR2 FQGNSA. The CDR3 here is CASSPDRTQPQHF. CDR3 DNA: TGTGCCAGCAGCCCGGACAGAACTCAGCCCCAGCATTTT.